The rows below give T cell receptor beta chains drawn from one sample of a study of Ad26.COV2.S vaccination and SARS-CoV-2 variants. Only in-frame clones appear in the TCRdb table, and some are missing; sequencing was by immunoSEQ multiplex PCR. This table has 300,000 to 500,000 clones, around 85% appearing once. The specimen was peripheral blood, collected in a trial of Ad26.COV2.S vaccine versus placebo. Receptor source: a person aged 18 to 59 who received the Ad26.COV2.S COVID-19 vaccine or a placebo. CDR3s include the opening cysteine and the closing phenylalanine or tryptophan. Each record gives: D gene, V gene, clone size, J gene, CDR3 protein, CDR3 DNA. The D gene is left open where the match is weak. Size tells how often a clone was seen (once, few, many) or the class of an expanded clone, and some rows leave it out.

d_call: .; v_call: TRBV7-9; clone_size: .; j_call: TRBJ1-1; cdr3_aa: CASSLSQGNTEAFF; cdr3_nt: TGTGCCAGCAGCCTTTCTCAGGGAAACACTGAAGCTTTCTTT
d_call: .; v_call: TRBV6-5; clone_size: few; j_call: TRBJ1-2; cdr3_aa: CASSYGPGTYGYTF; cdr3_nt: TGTGCCAGCAGTTACGGGCCAGGGACCTATGGCTACACCTTC
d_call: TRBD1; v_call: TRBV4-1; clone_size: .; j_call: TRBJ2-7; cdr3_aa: CASSRGQGTYEQYF; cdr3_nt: TGCGCCAGCAGCCGAGGACAGGGGACCTACGAGCAGTACTTC
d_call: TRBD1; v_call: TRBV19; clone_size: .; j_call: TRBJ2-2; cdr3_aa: CASRDRENTGELFF; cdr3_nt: TGTGCCAGCCGGGACAGGGAAAACACCGGGGAGCTGTTTTTT
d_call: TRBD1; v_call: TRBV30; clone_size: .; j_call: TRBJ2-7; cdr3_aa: CAWDRVTSYEQYF; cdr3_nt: TGTGCCTGGGACAGGGTGACCTCCTACGAGCAGTACTTC
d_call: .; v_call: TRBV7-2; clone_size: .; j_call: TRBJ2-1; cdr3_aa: CASSSDMSSYNEQFF; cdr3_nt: TGTGCCAGCAGCTCAGACATGAGCTCCTACAATGAGCAGTTCTTC
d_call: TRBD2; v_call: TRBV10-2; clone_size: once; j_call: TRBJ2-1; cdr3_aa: CASSGTSGGLNEQFF; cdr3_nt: TGCGCCAGCAGCGGGACTAGCGGGGGGTTAAATGAGCAGTTCTTC
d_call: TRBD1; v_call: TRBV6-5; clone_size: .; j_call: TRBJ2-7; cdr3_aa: CAAETGASHEQYF; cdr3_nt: TGTGCCGCCGAGACAGGGGCGTCCCACGAGCAGTACTTC
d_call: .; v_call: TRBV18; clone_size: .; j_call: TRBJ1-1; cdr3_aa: CASSPNSVGNTEAFF; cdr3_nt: TGTGCCAGCTCACCGAACTCGGTGGGGAACACTGAAGCTTTCTTT
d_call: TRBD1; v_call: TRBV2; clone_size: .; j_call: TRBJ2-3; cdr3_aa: CASTRDRGRDTQYF; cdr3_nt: TGTGCCAGCACGCGGGACAGGGGTCGAGATACGCAGTATTTT
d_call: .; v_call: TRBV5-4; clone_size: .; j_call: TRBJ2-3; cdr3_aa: CAIPVGSRGTDTQYF; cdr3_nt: TGTGCCATCCCGGTGGGAAGCCGAGGCACAGATACGCAGTATTTT
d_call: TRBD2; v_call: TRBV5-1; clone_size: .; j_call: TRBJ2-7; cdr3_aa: CASSLLAGFSYEQYF; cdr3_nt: TGCGCCAGCAGCTTACTAGCGGGGTTCTCCTACGAGCAGTACTTC
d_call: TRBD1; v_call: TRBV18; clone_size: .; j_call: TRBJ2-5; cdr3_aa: CASSPHRDSQETQYF; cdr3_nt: TGTGCCAGCTCACCACACCGGGACAGCCAAGAGACCCAGTACTTC
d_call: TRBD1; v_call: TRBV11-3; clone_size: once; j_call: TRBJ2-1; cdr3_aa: CASSLDSGRGLNEQFF; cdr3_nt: TGTGCCAGCAGCTTAGATAGTGGCAGGGGGCTGAATGAGCAGTTCTTC
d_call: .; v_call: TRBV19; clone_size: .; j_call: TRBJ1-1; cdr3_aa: CASSLRVGTEAFF; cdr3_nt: TGTGCCAGTAGCCTGCGGGTAGGGACTGAAGCTTTCTTT
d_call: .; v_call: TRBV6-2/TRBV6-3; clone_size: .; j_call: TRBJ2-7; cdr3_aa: CASSSKGPLYEQYF; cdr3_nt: TGTGCCAGCAGTTCCAAGGGTCCGTTATACGAGCAGTACTTC
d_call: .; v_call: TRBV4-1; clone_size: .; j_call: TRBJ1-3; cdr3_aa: CASSQISGVRSGNTIYF; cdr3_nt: TGCGCCAGCAGCCAAATCTCGGGGGTCCGCTCTGGAAACACCATATATTTT
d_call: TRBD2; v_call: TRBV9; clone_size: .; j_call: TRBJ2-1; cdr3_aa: CASSVGGSGYEQFF; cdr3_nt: TGTGCCAGCAGCGTCGGGGGGAGTGGGTATGAGCAGTTCTTC
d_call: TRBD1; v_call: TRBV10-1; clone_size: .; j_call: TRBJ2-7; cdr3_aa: CASSGTGTGEQYF; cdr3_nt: TGCGCCAGCAGTGGGACAGGGACTGGGGAGCAGTACTTC
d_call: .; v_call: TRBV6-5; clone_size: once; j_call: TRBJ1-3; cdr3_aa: CASGLGVSSGNTIYF; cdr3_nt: TGTGCCAGCGGTTTGGGGGTGAGCTCTGGAAACACCATATATTTT
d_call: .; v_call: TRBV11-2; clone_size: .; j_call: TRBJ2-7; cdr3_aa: CASSLQEGEQYF; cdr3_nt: TGTGCCAGCAGCTTACAGGAGGGCGAGCAGTACTTC
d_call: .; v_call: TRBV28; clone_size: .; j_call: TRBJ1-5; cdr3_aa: CASSLREQPQHF; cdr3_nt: TGTGCCAGCAGTTTACGTGAACAGCCCCAGCATTTT
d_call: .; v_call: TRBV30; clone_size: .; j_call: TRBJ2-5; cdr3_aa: CAWSVTGRERETQYF; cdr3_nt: TGTGCCTGGAGTGTAACGGGCCGGGAGAGGGAGACCCAGTACTTC
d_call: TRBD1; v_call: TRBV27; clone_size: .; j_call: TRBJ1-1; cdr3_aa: CASSLRSGQGALYTEAFF; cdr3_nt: TGTGCCAGCAGTTTACGCTCCGGACAGGGGGCCCTTTACACTGAAGCTTTCTTT
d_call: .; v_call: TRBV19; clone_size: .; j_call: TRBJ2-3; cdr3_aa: CASSIRGDSTDTQYF; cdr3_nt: TGTGCCAGTAGTATAAGGGGGGACAGCACAGATACGCAGTATTTT
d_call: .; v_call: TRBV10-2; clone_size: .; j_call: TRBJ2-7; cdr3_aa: CAVKTGIGSYEQYF; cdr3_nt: TGCGCCGTAAAAACAGGGATAGGTAGCTACGAGCAGTACTTC
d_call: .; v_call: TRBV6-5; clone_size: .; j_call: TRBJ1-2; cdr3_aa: CASSRDPNYGYTF; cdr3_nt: TGTGCCAGCAGTCGGGACCCTAACTATGGCTACACCTTC
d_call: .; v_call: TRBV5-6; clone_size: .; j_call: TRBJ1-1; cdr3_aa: CASSPGWTKEAFF; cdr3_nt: TGTGCCAGCAGCCCAGGATGGACAAAAGAAGCTTTCTTT
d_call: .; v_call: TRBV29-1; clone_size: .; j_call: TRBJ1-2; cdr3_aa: CSVEAWGDGPDGYTF; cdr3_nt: TGCAGCGTTGAAGCGTGGGGGGATGGACCCGATGGCTACACCTTC
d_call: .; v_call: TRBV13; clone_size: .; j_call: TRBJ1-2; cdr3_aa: CASSFQPLGQWSYGYTF; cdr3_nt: TGTGCCAGCAGCTTCCAACCTTTAGGACAGTGGAGCTATGGCTACACCTTC
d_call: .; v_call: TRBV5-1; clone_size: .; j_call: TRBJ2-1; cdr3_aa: CASSFRGWYNEQFF; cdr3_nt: TGCGCCAGCAGCTTCCGCGGGTGGTACAATGAGCAGTTCTTC
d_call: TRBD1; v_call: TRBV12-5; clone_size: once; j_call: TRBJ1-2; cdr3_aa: CASGTGEDYGYTF; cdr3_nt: TGTGCTAGTGGCACAGGGGAAGATTATGGCTACACCTTC
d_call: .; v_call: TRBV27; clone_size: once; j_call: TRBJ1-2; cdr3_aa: CASSQTDRSGYTF; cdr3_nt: TGTGCCAGCAGTCAAACCGACAGAAGTGGCTACACCTTC
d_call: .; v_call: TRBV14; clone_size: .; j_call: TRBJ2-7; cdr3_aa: CASSQVRWRFPYEQYF; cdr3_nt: TGTGCCAGCAGCCAAGTCAGATGGCGGTTCCCCTACGAGCAGTACTTC
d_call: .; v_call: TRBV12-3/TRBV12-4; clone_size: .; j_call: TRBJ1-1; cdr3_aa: CASSFGTEAFF; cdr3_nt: TGTGCCAGCAGTTTTGGAACTGAAGCTTTCTTT
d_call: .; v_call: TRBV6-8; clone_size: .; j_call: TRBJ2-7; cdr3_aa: CASDFITTMAVQYF; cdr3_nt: TGTGCCAGCGATTTTATCACGACTATGGCCGTGCAGTACTTC
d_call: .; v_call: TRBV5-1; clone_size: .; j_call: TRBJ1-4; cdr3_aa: CASSPILGEKLFF; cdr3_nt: TGCGCCAGCAGCCCCATTCTGGGTGAAAAACTGTTTTTT
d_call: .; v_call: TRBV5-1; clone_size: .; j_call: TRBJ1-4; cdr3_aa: CASSLDGEPEKLFF; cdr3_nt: TGCGCCAGCAGCTTGGATGGGGAACCCGAAAAACTGTTTTTT
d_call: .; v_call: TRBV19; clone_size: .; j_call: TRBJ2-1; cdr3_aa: CASSRQAHYNEQFF; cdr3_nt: TGTGCCAGTAGTCGACAGGCCCACTACAATGAGCAGTTCTTC
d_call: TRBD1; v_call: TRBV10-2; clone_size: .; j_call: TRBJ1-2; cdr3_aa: CASSEEQGVYYGYTF; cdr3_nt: TGCGCCAGCAGTGAGGAACAGGGGGTCTACTATGGCTACACCTTC
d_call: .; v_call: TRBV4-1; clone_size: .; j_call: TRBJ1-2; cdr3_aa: CASSQPPEGGGYTF; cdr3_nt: TGCGCCAGCAGCCAACCCCCCGAGGGAGGTGGCTACACCTTC
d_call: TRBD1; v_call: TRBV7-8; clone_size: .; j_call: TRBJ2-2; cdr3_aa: CASSEDRVGWNTGELFF; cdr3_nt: TGTGCCAGCAGCGAGGACAGGGTGGGTTGGAACACCGGGGAGCTGTTTTTT
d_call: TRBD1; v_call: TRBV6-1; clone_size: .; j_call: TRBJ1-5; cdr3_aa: CASSEGGYRGLGWNQPQHF; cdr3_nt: TGTGCCAGCAGTGAGGGTGGATACAGGGGGCTTGGGTGGAATCAGCCCCAGCATTTT
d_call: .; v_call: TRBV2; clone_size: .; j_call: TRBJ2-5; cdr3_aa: CASSARSGTQYF; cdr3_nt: TGTGCCAGCAGTGCCAGATCGGGGACCCAGTACTTC
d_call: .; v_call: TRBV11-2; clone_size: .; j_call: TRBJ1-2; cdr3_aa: CASSLDRVGYGYTF; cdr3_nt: TGTGCCAGCAGCTTAGACCGGGTTGGCTATGGCTACACCTTC
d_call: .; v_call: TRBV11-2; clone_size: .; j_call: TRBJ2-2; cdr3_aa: CASSLDPGELFF; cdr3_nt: TGTGCCAGCAGCTTAGATCCTGGGGAGCTGTTTTTT
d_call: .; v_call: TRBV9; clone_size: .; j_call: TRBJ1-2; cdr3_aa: CASSVSSGYGYTF; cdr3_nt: TGTGCCAGCAGCGTAAGTTCTGGGTATGGCTACACCTTC
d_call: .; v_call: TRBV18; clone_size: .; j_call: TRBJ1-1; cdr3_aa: CASSPDQGTEAFF; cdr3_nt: TGTGCCAGCTCACCCGACCAGGGGACTGAAGCTTTCTTT
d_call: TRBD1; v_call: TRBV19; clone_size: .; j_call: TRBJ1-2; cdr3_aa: CASSTGTGSLYGYTF; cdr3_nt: TGTGCCAGTAGTACGGGGACAGGGAGTCTCTATGGCTACACCTTC
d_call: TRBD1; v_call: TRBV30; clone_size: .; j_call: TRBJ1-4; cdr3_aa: CAWARDRNEKLFF; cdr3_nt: TGTGCCTGGGCTAGGGACAGGAATGAAAAACTGTTTTTT
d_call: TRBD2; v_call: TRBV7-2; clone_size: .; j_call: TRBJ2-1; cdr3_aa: CASSLAAGRENNEQFF; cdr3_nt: TGTGCCAGCAGCTTAGCGGCGGGGCGGGAGAACAATGAGCAGTTCTTC
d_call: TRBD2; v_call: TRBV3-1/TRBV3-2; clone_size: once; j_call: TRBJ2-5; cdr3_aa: CASSQRLAPGETQYF; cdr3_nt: TGTGCCAGCAGCCAGCGACTAGCCCCTGGGGAGACCCAGTACTTC
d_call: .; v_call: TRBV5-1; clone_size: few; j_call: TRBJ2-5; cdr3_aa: CASRTAQETQYF; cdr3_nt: TGCGCCAGCAGAACAGCTCAAGAGACCCAGTACTTC
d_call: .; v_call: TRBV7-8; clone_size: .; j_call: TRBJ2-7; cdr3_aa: CASSLEVESYEQYF; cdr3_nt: TGTGCCAGCAGCTTAGAGGTGGAATCCTACGAGCAGTACTTC
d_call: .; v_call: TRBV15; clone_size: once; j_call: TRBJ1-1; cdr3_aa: CATREAGRNTEAFF; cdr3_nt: TGTGCCACCAGAGAGGCAGGGCGGAACACTGAAGCTTTCTTT
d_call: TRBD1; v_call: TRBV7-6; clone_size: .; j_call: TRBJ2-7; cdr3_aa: CASSLDPGQGFEQYF; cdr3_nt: TGTGCCAGCAGCTTAGATCCCGGACAGGGCTTCGAGCAGTACTTC
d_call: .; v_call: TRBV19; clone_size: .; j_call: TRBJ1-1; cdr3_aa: CATLGTAEAFF; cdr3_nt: TGTGCCACCCTAGGGACGGCTGAAGCTTTCTTT